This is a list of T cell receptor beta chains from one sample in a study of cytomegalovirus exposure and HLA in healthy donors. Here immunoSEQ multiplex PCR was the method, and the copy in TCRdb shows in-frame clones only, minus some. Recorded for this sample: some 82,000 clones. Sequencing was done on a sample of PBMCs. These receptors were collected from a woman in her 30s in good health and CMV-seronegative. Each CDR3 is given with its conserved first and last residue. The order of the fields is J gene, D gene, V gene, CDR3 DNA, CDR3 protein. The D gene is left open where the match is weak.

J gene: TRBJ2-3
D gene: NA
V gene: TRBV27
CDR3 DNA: TGTGCCAGCAGTTTATTAAAAGGGGTCGATAGCACAGATACGCAGTATTTT
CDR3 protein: CASSLLKGVDSTDTQYF

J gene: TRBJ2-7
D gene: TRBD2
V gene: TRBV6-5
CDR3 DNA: TGTGCCAGCAGTTACTCGACCGGGGGGACCTACGAGCAGTACTTC
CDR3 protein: CASSYSTGGTYEQYF

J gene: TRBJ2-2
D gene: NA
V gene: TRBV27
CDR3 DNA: TGTGCCAGCAGTTTAACAGGGTGGGCCGGGGAGCTGTTTTTT
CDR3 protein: CASSLTGWAGELFF

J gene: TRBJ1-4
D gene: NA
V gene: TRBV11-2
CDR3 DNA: TGTGCCAGCAGGCTAGCGGGCAGAACTAATGAAAAACTGTTTTTT
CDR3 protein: CASRLAGRTNEKLFF

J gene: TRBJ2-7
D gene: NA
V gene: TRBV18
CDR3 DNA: TGTGCCAGCTCACGAGGTTCTACGGCCCAATACGAGCAGTACTTC
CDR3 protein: CASSRGSTAQYEQYF

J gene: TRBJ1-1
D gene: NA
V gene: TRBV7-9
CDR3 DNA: TGTGCCAGCAGCTTCCGGTCCCTAAAAGTGAACACTGAAGCTTTCTTT
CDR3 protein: CASSFRSLKVNTEAFF

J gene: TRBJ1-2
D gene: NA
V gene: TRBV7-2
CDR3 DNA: TGTGCCAGCAGCTTAGTAGCGGGGGCCCCAATGGGTGGCTACACCTTC
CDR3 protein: CASSLVAGAPMGGYTF

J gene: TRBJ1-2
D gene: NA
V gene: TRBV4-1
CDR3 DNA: TGCGCCAGCAGCCAATTAGAGGTGGACTATGGCTACACCTTC
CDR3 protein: CASSQLEVDYGYTF

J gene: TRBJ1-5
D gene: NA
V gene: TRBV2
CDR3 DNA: TGTGCCAGCAGTGATTATGGGGCGTGGGGTCAGCCCCAGCATTTT
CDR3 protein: CASSDYGAWGQPQHF

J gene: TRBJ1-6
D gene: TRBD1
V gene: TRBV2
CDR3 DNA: TGTGCCAGCACCCGGACAGGGGGAGGCTATAATTCACCCCTCCACTTT
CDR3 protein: CASTRTGGGYNSPLHF